Shown below are 20 T cell receptor beta chains from a single sample sequenced in a study of blood T cell repertoires in COVID-19. Clones were sequenced by immunoSEQ multiplex PCR, and TCRdb holds only the in-frame ones, with some missing. The table records approximately 90,000 clones, approximately 80% of them present only once. Material: peripheral blood. These receptors were obtained from a human donor in a cohort sampled during active COVID-19.

V usage is TRBV19 and J usage is TRBJ2-5; D is possibly TRBD2 (6 bases). CDR1 and CDR2 from the germline V gene are LNHDA and SQIVND (reference sequence). This CDR3 has 14 residues. Trimming shortened V by 5 bases and J by 5 bases, and 15 bases separated the two germline ends. CDR3 sequence reads: CASSPWRGGETQYF. The CDR3 coding sequence is TGTGCCAGTAGTCCCTGGCGGGGCGGGGAGACCCAGTACTTC.

The V call is TRBV4-3, the J call TRBJ2-7; 9 bases fit TRBD1. CDR1 is LGHNA and CDR2 is YSLEER in the germline V gene. The CDR3 length is 16 residues. The V and J ends lost 3 bases and 7 bases, in that order; junction bases with no gene match: 13. The CDR3 loop reads CASSQLTGGTLWEQYF. The CDR3 bases are TGCGCCAGCAGCCAGCTGACAGGGGGGACCCTTTGGGAGCAGTACTTC.

The chain uses TRBV19 and TRBJ2-6; no clear D. The CDR3 consists of 14 residues. The V end was cut by 9 bases, the J end by 0 bases, with 9 bases between. The germline V gene encodes CDR1 LNHDA and CDR2 SQIVND (reference sequence). CDR3 nucleotide sequence: TGTGCCAGCAGACTCGGCTCTGGGGCCAACGTCCTGACTTTC. Amino acids: CASRLGSGANVLTF.

This clone was seen a few times. This chain connects TRBV7-9 to TRBJ2-7, with 8 bases matching TRBD1. The germline V gene encodes CDR1 SEHNR and CDR2 FQNEAQ (reference sequence). Trimming took 1 base from V and 3 from J; bases not matched to a gene: 2. The CDR3 runs to 14 residues. CDR3 nucleotides: TGTGCCAGCAGCTTAGGGACAGGGTTCTACGAGCAGTACTTC. This sequence encodes CASSLGTGFYEQYF.

The chain has TRBV28 and TRBJ2-7; the match to TRBD2 covers 7 bases. The junction had 6 bases not matched to a gene; V was cut back by 4 bases and J by 3 bases. Looked up from germline, CDR1 is MDHEN and CDR2 is SYDVKM. CDR3 length: 14 amino acids. Written as DNA, the CDR3 is TGTGCCAGCAGTTCGGGAGGACCAGTCTACGAGCAGTACTTC. Protein sequence: CASSSGGPVYEQYF. Supplemented by reference TRBV28 and TRBJ2-7, the full variable domain reads DVKVTQSSRYLVKRTGEKVFLECVQDMDHENMFWYRQDPGLGLRLIYFSYDVKMKEKGDIPEGYSVSREKKERFSLILESASTNQTSMYLCASSSGGPVYEQYFGPGTRLTVT.

The V call is TRBV7-8, the J call TRBJ2-7; 10 bases line up with TRBD1. The CDR3 sequence is 16 residues long. CDR1 is SGHVS and CDR2 is FQNEAQ in the germline V gene. V dropped 1 base and J dropped 5; count of bases not matched to a gene: 8. This chain's CDR3 is CASSLGILTGGHEQYF. Written as DNA, the CDR3 is TGTGCCAGCAGCTTAGGGATCTTGACAGGGGGCCACGAGCAGTACTTC.

V gene TRBV9 combines with J gene TRBJ2-1; TRBD2 matches at 8 bases. The length of the CDR3 is 15 residues. Unmatched junction bases numbered 8, after V lost 4 bases and J lost 5 bases. CDR1 is SGDLS, CDR2 YYNGEE, per germline. CDR3 protein: CASSPTSGLHNEQFF. CDR3 DNA: TGTGCCAGCAGCCCCACTAGCGGCCTACACAATGAGCAGTTCTTC.

The chain carries TRBV2 and TRBJ1-6; TRBD1 might be the D (6 bases). This CDR3 is 16 amino acids long. Germline loops: CDR1 SNHLY, CDR2 FYNNEI. V lost 6 bases and J 5 bases, leaving 17 bases between the germline ends. The CDR3 coding sequence is TGTGCCAGCAGCCCTAGGACAGTCACAGATAATTCACCCCTCCACTTT. Its translation: CASSPRTVTDNSPLHF.

The chain employs TRBV6-2 or TRBV6-3 and TRBJ2-1; 16 positions match TRBD2. V dropped 2 bases and J dropped 2; count of bases not matched to a gene: 0. The CDR3 has 17 amino acids. CDR1 is MNHEY, CDR2 SVGEGT, per germline. The CDR3 coding sequence is TGTGCCAGCAGTTACGGGACTAGCGGGAGGGCCTACAATGAGCAGTTCTTC. It is translated as CASSYGTSGRAYNEQFF.

This clone appeared a single time. J is TRBJ2-2 and V is TRBV27; D possibly corresponds to TRBD2 (6 bases). Trimming took off 8 bases at V and 1 base at J, with 17 bases between the two ends. Looked up from germline, CDR1 is MNHEY and CDR2 is SMNVEV (reference sequence). This CDR3 has 16 residues. The CDR3 DNA follows: TGTGCCAGCCGGGGGTTATTACTAGAGAACACCGGGGAGCTGTTTTTT. Translation: CASRGLLLENTGELFF.

This clone was seen a single time. The rearrangement joins TRBV9 to TRBJ2-2, with a possible D match to TRBD2 (5 bases). The CDR3 loop spans 16 amino acids. Germline CDR1 reads SGDLS; CDR2 reads YYNGEE. Trimming pared 1 base from V and 2 bases from J, leaving 12 bases between. The CDR3: CASSVRGYPNTGELFF. CDR3 nucleotide sequence: TGTGCCAGCAGCGTACGAGGGTACCCTAACACCGGGGAGCTGTTTTTT.

The CDR3 sequence is CARRRYLTGSLYETQYF. The CDR3 DNA is TGTGCCAGAAGACGGTATCTGACAGGATCCTTATATGAGACCCAGTACTTC. The chain has TRBV5-3 and TRBJ2-5; a possible D gene is TRBD1 (6 bases). TRBV5-3 is identified as an open reading frame with a role that is uncertain. V lost 5 bases and J lost 5, with 25 bases in between. CDR3 length equals 17 residues.

The genes are TRBV9 and TRBJ1-4; D possibly corresponds to TRBD1 (5 bases). Germline V gene lookup returns CDR1 SGDLS and CDR2 YYNGEE. The ends were cut back, 3 bases at V and 8 bases at J, with 11 bases in the middle. This CDR3 is 13 amino acids long. The CDR3 region is CASSAGTAEKLFF. CDR3 nucleotides: TGTGCCAGCAGCGCCGGGACTGCCGAAAAACTGTTTTTT.

This chain joins TRBV10-3 and TRBJ2-7; D is perhaps TRBD2 (6 bases). The CDR3 loop spans 13 amino acids. The germline CDR1 and CDR2 sequences are ENHRY and SYGVKD. The V and J ends lost 4 bases and 7 bases respectively, with 14 bases between them. CDR3: CAISGQDAGEQYF. CDR3 nucleotides: TGTGCCATCAGTGGTCAGGACGCGGGGGAGCAGTACTTC.

This clone was recorded a few times. This chain's CDR3 is CASSNQGAGQPQHF. The CDR3 region has the DNA TGTGCCAGTAGTAACCAGGGGGCCGGGCAGCCCCAGCATTTT. The chain has TRBV19 and TRBJ1-5; 8 bases match TRBD1. The germline gives CDR1 LNHDA, CDR2 SQIVND (reference sequence). J was trimmed by 7 bases and V by 4 bases; bases with no gene match: 6. This CDR3 region has 14 residues.

V is TRBV4-2 and J is TRBJ2-7, with TRBD1 identical over 9 bases. The J segment lost 3 bases and the V segment lost 5 bases, leaving 8 bases of the junction unmatched. This CDR3 contains 15 residues. Germline assignment: CDR1 LGHNA and CDR2 YNFKEQ. The CDR3 coding sequence is TGTGCCAGCAGCAAAACCGGGACAGGGAGCTACGAGCAGTACTTC. Its protein product is CASSKTGTGSYEQYF.

The DNA of the CDR3 is TGTGCCAGCAGGCCCTGGACTAGCGGGAGTGTAAATACGCAGTATTTT. Protein sequence: CASRPWTSGSVNTQYF. This chain links TRBV27 with TRBJ2-3; 13 nucleotides align to TRBD2. V lost 6 bases to trimming and J lost 7 bases; unmatched junction nucleotides: 10. Germline lookup yields CDR1 MNHEY and CDR2 SMNVEV (reference sequence). The CDR3 spans 16 residues.

This rearrangement joins TRBV6-5 to TRBJ1-5, with D unresolved. The CDR3 totals 11 residues. Germline CDR1 reads MNHEY; CDR2 reads SVGAGI. Between the trimmed V and J ends, which lost 6 bases and 11 bases, there was a span of 11 bases. CDR3 DNA: TGTGCCAGCAGCCTGGGGAGGGCCCAGCATTTT. Amino acid sequence: CASSLGRAQHF.

The V call is TRBV4-3, the J call TRBJ2-1, with D perhaps matching TRBD1 (5 bases). This CDR3 has 16 residues. Germline V lookup: CDR1 LGHNA, CDR2 YSLEER. The germline V and J ends were trimmed by 0 bases and 8 bases, with 17 bases remaining between them. The CDR3 region is CASSQEPGAGMDEQFF. The CDR3 DNA follows: TGCGCCAGCAGCCAAGAACCTGGAGCAGGGATGGATGAGCAGTTCTTC.

V gene TRBV2 combines with J gene TRBJ1-3; weak D call: TRBD1 (6 bases). With 4 bases removed from V and 2 bases from J, the gap between germline ends came to 12 bases. The CDR3 is 15 residues long. Germline V CDR1 and CDR2: SNHLY, FYNNEI. Here the CDR3 DNA reads TGTGCCAGCAGTGGTTTGGGGGCGGCTGGAAACACCATATATTTT. Amino acids: CASSGLGAAGNTIYF.